These 26 T cell receptor beta chains were sequenced from one sample in a study of regulatory T cells in long-lasting Graves disease. Time point noted: newly diagnosed GD, antithyroid drugs for less than 3 months. Making the TCR library involved RNA that had been extracted from PBMCs. Arm-PCR of CDR3 regions with iRepertoire HTBI primers generated TCR beta libraries. TCRdb called the multiplex PCR reads again in MiXCR, with one record for every CDR3 protein. The sample records around 420,000 distinct CDR3 sequences, around 15% being singletons. The input for sequencing was peripheral blood mononuclear cells (PBMCs), taken at new diagnosis, from a patient treated with antithyroid drugs. These receptors all stem from a female donor with Graves disease.

This clonotype was counted ten times or more. The J gene is TRBJ2-7, the V gene TRBV27; perhaps D is TRBD1 or TRBD2 (5 bases each). This CDR3 has 13 residues. Germline lookup yields CDR1 MNHEY and CDR2 SMNVEV (reference sequence). Trimming took 11 bases from V and 4 from J, leaving 18 bases between them. Written as DNA, the CDR3 is TGTGCCGTCCGGGACCCCCCTCTATACGAGCAGTACTTC. The encoded protein is CAVRDPPLYEQYF.

This clonotype was counted at least ten times. V gene TRBV29-1 combines with J gene TRBJ2-7; D is perhaps TRBD1 (5 bases). Deletions cut 0 bases from V and 2 bases from J, with 20 bases between. This CDR3 has 17 amino acids. Looked up from germline, CDR1 is SQVTM and CDR2 is ANQGSEA. CDR3 coding DNA: TGCAGCGTTGAAGAGGGGAAGGAAGGGGCGGCCCCCTACGAGCAGTACTTC. It specifies CSVEEGKEGAAPYEQYF.

V is TRBV6-1 and J is TRBJ2-1, with 8 bases lining up with TRBD2. CDR1 MNHNS and CDR2 SASEGT come from the germline V gene. Trimming removed 7 bases from V and 9 bases from J; junction bases left unmatched: 11. The length of the CDR3 is 14 residues. This CDR3 reads CASKIMAGGIEQFF. CDR3 sequence (DNA): TGTGCCAGCAAAATCATGGCGGGGGGCATTGAGCAGTTCTTC.

This clonotype showed up just a few times. This rearrangement joins TRBV19 to TRBJ1-4; the D gene is possibly TRBD1 (5 bases). Germline V gene sequence: CDR1 LNHDA, CDR2 SQIVND (reference sequence). The V gene lost 10 bases and the J gene lost 4 bases, with 13 bases spanning the gap. The CDR3 totals 13 residues. The DNA of the CDR3 is TGTGCCACCATTGGGGGAGTTAATGAAAAACTGTTTTTT. Its translation: CATIGGVNEKLFF.

This clonotype was recorded many times. V is TRBV7-8 and J is TRBJ1-2; unclear D gene. V was pared by 5 bases and J by 7 bases, with 11 bases between. CDR1 and CDR2 from the germline V gene are SGHVS and FQNEAQ. This CDR3 has 12 residues. The DNA for the CDR3 is TGTGCCAGCAGCCCGATCCAGAGTGGCTACACCTTC. As protein: CASSPIQSGYTF.

In this sample, this clonotype turned up many times. This rearrangement joins TRBV15 to TRBJ1-5, with 7 bases that match TRBD1. The trim removed 1 base at V and 6 bases at J, leaving 3 bases unmatched. Looked up from germline, CDR1 is LNHNV and CDR2 is YYDKDF (reference sequence). The CDR3 spans 14 residues. The CDR3 DNA reads TGTGCCACCAGCAGAGTGCCAGGGGGTCAGCCCCAGCATTTT. Protein product: CATSRVPGGQPQHF.

Many counts were recorded for this clonotype. The V call is TRBV9, the J call TRBJ2-1, with no clear D. V lost 3 bases and J 5 bases, leaving 12 bases between the germline ends. Germline V gene data show CDR1 as SGDLS and CDR2 as YYNGEE. The CDR3 consists of 14 residues. This CDR3 reads CASSGSSRDNEQFF. The DNA of the CDR3 is TGTGCCAGCAGCGGTTCTTCTCGAGACAATGAGCAGTTCTTC.

This clonotype was picked up many times. The gene calls are TRBV7-2 and TRBJ2-7; TRBD2 matches 9 bases. The V segment lost 1 base and the J segment 6 bases; nucleotides outside the gene matches: 4. Germline V CDR1 and CDR2: SGHTA, FQGNSA. This CDR3 contains 14 residues. CDR3 nucleotide sequence: TGTGCCAGCAGCTTAGGACTAGCGGCCTCCGAGCAGTACTTC. This sequence encodes CASSLGLAASEQYF.

This clonotype was detected ten times or more. Germline is not matched at one junction end, which may reflect a read error. This chain uses TRBV20-1 with TRBJ1-6; D is ambiguous. Germline assignment: CDR1 DFQATT and CDR2 SNEGSKA (reference sequence). This CDR3 region has 13 residues. The CDR3 DNA reads TGCAGTGCTAGAGATATCGGGAATTCACTCCTCCACTTT. As protein: CSARDIGNSLLHF.

In its sample, this clonotype was seen a few times. The CDR3 bases are TGCAGTGCTCCTGAGGGCCCCGGGGAGCTGTTTTTT. This encodes CSAPEGPGELFF. The chain has TRBV20-1 and TRBJ2-2; the D gene is possibly TRBD2 (5 bases). This CDR3 region has 12 residues. The V and J ends lost 5 bases and 6 bases respectively, with 10 bases between them. The germline V gene has CDR1 DFQATT and CDR2 SNEGSKA (reference sequence).

This clonotype was counted at least ten times. A junction end diverges from the germline sequence, so it may reflect a read error. This chain links TRBV7-2 with TRBJ2-1; tentative D call: TRBD2 (5 bases). CDR1 and CDR2 (germline): SGHTA, FQGNSA. The CDR3 runs to 14 residues. CDR3: CASSLALGYNEQFF. Written as DNA, the CDR3 is TGTGCCAGCAGTTTAGCGCTGGGCTACAATGAGCAGTTCTTC.

The sample holds many counts of this clonotype. J is TRBJ1-1 and V is TRBV11-2; a possible D gene is TRBD1 (5 bases). Germline CDR1 reads SGHAT; CDR2 reads FQNNGV. The CDR3 contains 15 residues. Trimming removed 1 base at V and 3 bases at J, with 12 bases between. The CDR3 protein is CASSLGLGVYTEAFF. The CDR3 DNA reads as TGTGCCAGCAGCTTAGGATTGGGGGTGTACACTGAAGCTTTCTTT.

The rearrangement links TRBV5-1 to TRBJ2-7; TRBD1 agrees at 8 bases. Unmatched junction bases numbered 2, after V lost 4 bases and J lost 5 bases. The CDR3 is 12 amino acids. The germline V gene has CDR1 SGHRS and CDR2 YFSETQ. The CDR3: CASSDRGHEQYF. The DNA for the CDR3 is TGCGCCAGCAGCGACAGGGGTCACGAGCAGTACTTC.

With respect to this clonotype: The CDR3 ends on some other residue instead of the conserved phenylalanine or tryptophan, so this is likely a read error. The CDR3 here is CASKPGTVTGELFS. CDR3 DNA sequence: TGTGCCAGCAAGCCTGGGACAGTCACCGGGGAGCTGTTTTCT. The V and J genes are TRBV12-3 or TRBV12-4 and TRBJ2-2; TRBD1 matches at 7 bases. The J segment lost 4 bases and the V segment lost 7 bases, leaving 6 bases of the junction unmatched. This CDR3 is 14 amino acids long.

This clonotype was seen only a few times. The V gene is TRBV19, the J gene TRBJ2-2, with 7 nucleotides matching TRBD1. This CDR3 region has 17 residues. Germline assignment: CDR1 LNHDA and CDR2 SQIVND (reference sequence). V dropped 5 bases and J dropped 1; count of bases not matched to a gene: 10. The CDR3 DNA sequence: TGTGCCAGTAGTCCAAGACCCGGACAGGAGAACACCGGGGAGCTGTTTTTT. Translated: CASSPRPGQENTGELFF.

A remark on this clonotype: One end of the junction varies from germline; a read error may be responsible. For the CDR3, the DNA is TGTGCCAGCAGGGCGCGGACTAGCGGCGATAGGCGGTTCTTC. Translated, it gives CASRARTSGDRRFF. The genes are TRBV24-1 and TRBJ2-4; 10 nucleotides agree with TRBD2. CDR3 length equals 14 residues. Germline values: CDR1 KGHDR, CDR2 SFDVKD.

This clonotype came up many times. The chain has TRBV12-3 or TRBV12-4 and TRBJ1-1; the D gene is possibly TRBD1 (6 bases). The CDR3 is 12 residues long. V lost 5 bases and J 7 bases, leaving 11 bases between the germline ends. The CDR3 spells CASSGQTSEAFF. The CDR3 coding sequence is TGTGCCAGCAGTGGACAGACGAGTGAAGCTTTCTTT.

This clonotype was picked up many times. J is TRBJ2-7 and V is TRBV20-1, with D possibly TRBD1 on 5 matching bases. Per germline, CDR1 DFQATT and CDR2 SNEGSKA (reference sequence). V was pared by 6 bases and J by 1 base, with 16 bases between. This CDR3 is built from 14 residues. The CDR3 here is CSAPPAGPSYEQYF. The CDR3 DNA sequence: TGCAGTGCCCCTCCGGCAGGGCCTTCCTACGAGCAGTACTTC.

This clonotype showed up many times. This sequence joins TRBV7-9 and TRBJ1-5; weak D call: TRBD1 (5 bases). Per the germline V gene, CDR1 is SEHNR and CDR2 is FQNEAQ (reference sequence). The CDR3 is 14 amino acids. V was pared by 1 base and J by 6 bases, with 10 bases between. The CDR3 loop is CASSLGGTSQPQHF. The CDR3 coding sequence is TGTGCCAGCAGCTTAGGAGGGACCAGTCAGCCCCAGCATTTT.

The table lists this clonotype with many counts. The chain couples TRBV5-1 to TRBJ2-2, with D perhaps matching TRBD1 or TRBD2 (5 bases each). Per germline, CDR1 SGHRS and CDR2 YFSETQ. The CDR3 runs to 17 residues. Trimming shortened V by 4 bases and J by 6 bases, and 22 bases separated the two germline ends. The CDR3 coding sequence is TGCGCCAGCAGCCAAGGGACGGGATTAGTAAACGCCGGGGAGCTGTTTTTT. Translated, it gives CASSQGTGLVNAGELFF.

This clonotype was seen only a few times. This chain uses TRBV29-1 with TRBJ2-3; D gene uncertain. The CDR3 is 13 residues long. Looked up from germline, CDR1 is SQVTM and CDR2 is ANQGSEA. Trimming left V 1 base short and J 6 bases short, with 11 bases between. The CDR3: CSVEVGVQDTQYF. The CDR3 nucleotides read TGCAGCGTTGAAGTTGGGGTTCAGGATACGCAGTATTTT.

The chain links TRBV5-1 to TRBJ2-7; 10 positions agree with TRBD1. V dropped 6 bases and J dropped 3; count of bases not matched to a gene: 3. The CDR3 covers 13 residues. Germline CDR1 SGHRS, CDR2 YFSETQ. CDR3 coding DNA: TGCGCCAGCACCGGACAGGGGGGCTACGAGCAGTACTTC. Protein: CASTGQGGYEQYF.

This clonotype was observed a handful of times. The rearrangement links TRBV4-1 to TRBJ1-5; 7 bases align to TRBD1. Per the germline V gene, CDR1 is MGHRA and CDR2 is YSYEKL. J lost 4 bases, V lost 2 bases, and 8 bases had no gene match. This CDR3 has 16 residues. The CDR3 DNA follows: TGCGCCAGCAGCCAAACAGGGGATGGCTTAAATCAGCCCCAGCATTTT. Its translation: CASSQTGDGLNQPQHF.

This clonotype came up a few times. The chain has TRBV10-3 and TRBJ2-5, with 7 bases matching TRBD1. The V gene end was trimmed by 2 bases and the J gene end by 1 base; junction bases not matched to a gene: 1. The CDR3 covers 14 residues. Germline CDR1 reads ENHRY; CDR2 reads SYGVKD. CDR3 in DNA: TGTGCCATCAGTGAGGGGACAGCCCAAGAGACCCAGTACTTC. This encodes CAISEGTAQETQYF.

The table lists this clonotype with many counts. The chain combines TRBV7-8 with TRBJ2-7; 7 bases map to TRBD1. Germline values: CDR1 SGHVS, CDR2 FQNEAQ. The CDR3 is 15 residues long. Unmatched junction bases numbered 6, after V lost 3 bases and J lost 1 base. CDR3 residues: CASSLYGTDSYEQYF. The CDR3 DNA follows: TGTGCCAGCAGCTTGTATGGGACAGATTCCTACGAGCAGTACTTC.

On this clonotype: A single base is all that separates this from a far larger clone, so a read error is likely. V and J are TRBV13 and TRBJ2-1; possible D gene TRBD2, 6 bases. The CDR3 consists of 14 residues. The germline gives CDR1 PRHDT, CDR2 FYEKMQ (reference sequence). The CDR3: CASGLARASDEQFF. Here the CDR3 DNA reads TGTGCCAGCGGCTTGGCCCGGGCTAGCGATGAGCAGTTCTTC.